This entry concerns a single T cell receptor beta chain. Its target is not known. The data were obtained in a study of a mutant IDH1 vaccine in newly diagnosed glioma. As for the study in general: First vaccine doses came 4-6 weeks after radiotherapy alone, or with temozolomide cycles. Every participant had undergone radiotherapy, temozolomide, or both before, and most underwent both.

The sample's time point: week 11, during vaccination. Topical imiquimod accompanied each vaccine dose, which consisted of 300 ug of mutant IDH1 20-mer peptide. General study findings and limits: Patients showed vaccine-induced immune responses at a rate of 80% to 95%.

Sequencing was performed with immunoSEQ multiplex PCR; in TCRdb, only in-frame clones are kept and a portion is missing. Among tens of thousands of clones, 90% to 95% were seen once, and the ten largest hold under 2.5%. The germline gives CDR1 SEHNR, CDR2 FQNEAQ (reference sequence). With V trimmed by 3 bases and J by 0 bases, 7 bases remained unmatched. The CDR3 sequence is 16 residues long. This material consisted of PBMCs, taken from a glioma patient whose treatment included an IDH1 peptide vaccine. The chain employs TRBV7-9 and TRBJ1-1; 7 nucleotides match TRBD1. This sequence originates from a man between 50 and 59 years old with glioma. DNA for the CDR3: TGTGCCAGCAGCTTCGGGAGGGGGCTAGTGAACACTGAAGCTTTCTTT. Translated, it gives CASSFGRGLVNTEAFF.